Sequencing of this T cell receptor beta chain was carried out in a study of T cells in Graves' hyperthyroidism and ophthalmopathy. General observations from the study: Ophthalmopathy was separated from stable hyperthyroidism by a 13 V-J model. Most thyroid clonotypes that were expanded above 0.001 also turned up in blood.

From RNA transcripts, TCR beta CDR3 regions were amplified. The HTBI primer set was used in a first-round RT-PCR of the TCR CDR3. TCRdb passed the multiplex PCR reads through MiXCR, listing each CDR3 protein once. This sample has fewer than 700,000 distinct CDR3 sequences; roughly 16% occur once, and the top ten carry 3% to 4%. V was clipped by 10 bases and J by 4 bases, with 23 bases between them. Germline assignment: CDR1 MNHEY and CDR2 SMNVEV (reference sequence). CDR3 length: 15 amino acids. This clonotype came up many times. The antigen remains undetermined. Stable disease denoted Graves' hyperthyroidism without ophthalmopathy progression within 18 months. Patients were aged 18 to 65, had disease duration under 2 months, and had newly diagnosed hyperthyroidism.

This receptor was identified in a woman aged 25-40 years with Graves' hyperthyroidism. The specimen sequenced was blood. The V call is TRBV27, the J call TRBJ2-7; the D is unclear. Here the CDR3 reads CATQDRNDLSYEQYF. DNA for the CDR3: TGTGCCACCCAGGACCGAAATGATCTCTCATACGAGCAGTACTTC.